Sequencing of this TCR beta chain was carried out in a study of identical twins. General study results and limits: Insertion counts were lower in abundant cord blood beta clonotypes, a trend that memory repertoires did not show. Compared with models, monozygotic twins showed more out-of-frame TCR alpha sharing.

Germline CDR1 is SGHTA and CDR2 is FQGNSA. With 1 base removed from V and 6 bases from J, the gap between germline ends came to 16 bases. The CDR3 covers 16 residues. Worth noting for this clonotype: The target antigen is unknown.

A universal primer site arose from template switching, and cDNA bore unique molecular identifiers. TCRdb called the 5' RACE reads again in MiXCR, with one record for every CDR3 protein. The profile shows 750,000 to 950,000 distinct CDR3 sequences, approximately 13% of them singletons. Healthy Caucasian individuals made up all the donors. These data are also associated with another study on yellow fever vaccine responses in identical twins.

The specimen sequenced was PBMCs. The chain links TRBV7-2 to TRBJ2-1; D is ambiguous. The sequence derives from a woman between 18 and 30 years old in good health. The CDR3 spells CASSLEYMFGVNEQFF. DNA for the CDR3: TGTGCCAGCAGCTTAGAATATATGTTTGGGGTCAATGAGCAGTTCTTC.